The TCR beta chain described here comes from a study of T cell repertoires in cytomegalovirus infection. Study-level information: Based on public TCR beta signatures, there were indications of CMV infection and of a matching HLA type.

A single record per CDR3 protein comes from TCRdb applying MiXCR to the reads. The data show approximately 43,000 distinct CDR3 sequences, approximately 20% seen once. This clonotype has only a few counts. Its target is unknown. CDR3 length equals 14 residues. The germline V gene has CDR1 SGHRS and CDR2 YFSETQ. Trimming took 6 bases from V and 2 from J; bases not matched to a gene: 3. This chain uses TRBV5-1 with TRBJ2-3, with 10 bases fitting TRBD2. The sample taken for sequencing was PBMCs, sequenced either directly or after in vitro stimulation (not recorded which). The receptor was isolated from a human donor in good health (CMV status not recorded). Some clones in this sample may be carry-over from other donors' samples. The CDR3 nucleotides are TGCGCCAGCAAACTAGCGGGGAACACAGATACGCAGTATTTT. Translated, it gives CASKLAGNTDTQYF.